What follows are 16 T cell receptor beta chains derived from one specimen sequenced in a study of tumour-infiltrating T cells in Burkitt lymphoma. TCRdb's copy holds only in-frame clones and misses some; the assay was immunoSEQ multiplex PCR. The sample has about 3,700 clones, over 15% seen once. The sample was tumor tissue. Receptor source: a human donor with Burkitt lymphoma.

The sample holds a few counts of this clone. For the CDR3, the DNA is TGCAGCGTTGGGAATCCTAACACCGGGGAGCTGTTTTTT. Protein sequence: CSVGNPNTGELFF. The rearrangement joins TRBV29-1 to TRBJ2-2; D unclear. Trimming shortened V by 4 bases and J by 2 bases, and 8 bases separated the two germline ends. This CDR3 has 13 amino acids. Germline V gene sequence: CDR1 SQVTM, CDR2 ANQGSEA.

This clone was detected only a few times. This chain joins TRBV19 and TRBJ1-2; a weak D match, TRBD1 (6 bases). The ends were cut back, 3 bases at V and 1 base at J, with 12 bases in the middle. Germline CDR1 is LNHDA and CDR2 is SQIVND (reference sequence). The CDR3 totals 15 residues. The CDR3: CASSMPRQDNYGYTF. Here the CDR3 DNA reads TGTGCCAGTAGTATGCCCCGACAGGATAACTATGGCTACACCTTC.

There are a few counts of this clone. The J gene is TRBJ2-1, the V gene TRBV10-3; D might be TRBD1 (6 bases). The germline CDR1 and CDR2 sequences are ENHRY and SYGVKD. Trimming left V 3 bases short and J 7 bases short, with 13 bases between. CDR3 size: 14 residues. The CDR3 nucleotides read TGTGCCATCAGTGACAGGGGAAATAGAAATGAGCAGTTCTTC. This translates into CAISDRGNRNEQFF.

This rearrangement joins TRBV5-5 to TRBJ2-3, with D possibly matching TRBD2 (6 bases). The CDR3 consists of 15 residues. V dropped 0 bases and J dropped 2 bases, with 10 bases sitting between them. CDR1 and CDR2 from the germline V gene are SGHKS and YYEKEE (reference sequence). The CDR3 DNA reads TGTGCCAGCAGCTTGGGCGGGACCCACACAGATACGCAGTATTTT. Its protein product is CASSLGGTHTDTQYF.

This chain uses TRBV18 with TRBJ1-3; no reliable D call. This CDR3 region has 15 residues. Germline V gene lookup returns CDR1 KGHSH and CDR2 LQKENI. Trimming left V 6 bases short and J 0 bases short, with 12 bases between. In DNA, the CDR3 is TGTGCCAGCTCTCCTGGGTCCCTCTCTGGAAACACCATATATTTT. Its translation is CASSPGSLSGNTIYF.

This clone was detected a few times. The rearrangement joins TRBV5-3 to TRBJ1-1; no firm D call. TRBV5-3 is an open reading frame, and its role is uncertain. This CDR3 contains 14 residues. V shed 8 bases and J shed 1 base, with 15 bases lying between them. CDR3 residues: CASRRGRENTEAFF. CDR3 bases: TGTGCCAGTCGTAGAGGACGGGAGAACACTGAAGCTTTCTTT.

This clone has more than one count but fewer than ten. The gene calls are TRBV7-9 and TRBJ2-1; 9 bases align to TRBD2. After removal of 0 bases from V and 4 bases from J, the junction contained 10 bases not matched to a gene. Germline V gene lookup returns CDR1 SEHNR and CDR2 FQNEAQ (reference sequence). CDR3 length: 18 amino acids. The CDR3 reads CASSLAVASGDTYNEQFF. The CDR3 DNA is TGTGCCAGCAGCTTAGCGGTGGCTAGCGGGGACACTTACAATGAGCAGTTCTTC.

CDR3 loop: CASNRGYDQPQHF. As DNA, the CDR3 is TGTGCCAGCAATAGGGGTTATGATCAGCCCCAGCATTTT. V is TRBV6-6 and J is TRBJ1-5, with D maybe TRBD1 (5 bases). V was cut by 7 bases and J by 5 bases, with 12 bases left in between. CDR1 and CDR2 from the germline V gene are MNHNY and SVGAGI (reference sequence). CDR3 length equals 13 residues.

The chain has TRBV4-1 and TRBJ1-1; 7 bases match TRBD1. The length of the CDR3 is 15 residues. With V trimmed by 4 bases and J by 6 bases, 11 bases remained unmatched. Per the germline V gene, CDR1 is MGHRA and CDR2 is YSYEKL. The CDR3 reads CASSPRTGRNPEAFF. CDR3 coding DNA: TGCGCCAGCAGCCCTCGGACAGGTAGGAATCCTGAAGCTTTCTTT.

There are a few counts of this clone. J is TRBJ1-3 and V is TRBV27; possible D gene TRBD1, 5 bases. Per germline, CDR1 MNHEY and CDR2 SMNVEV (reference sequence). The CDR3 spans 11 residues. Trimming cost V 6 bases and J 7 bases, with 7 bases left between them. The chain's CDR3 is CASREGNTIYF. CDR3 in DNA: TGTGCCAGCAGGGAGGGGAACACCATATATTTT.

This clone has only a few counts. The CDR3 loop reads CASSVDSQETQYF. Here the CDR3 DNA reads TGTGCCAGCAGCGTGGACTCTCAAGAGACCCAGTACTTC. The chain combines TRBV9 with TRBJ2-5; D perhaps matches TRBD2 (5 bases). Germline V CDR1 and CDR2: SGDLS, YYNGEE. V dropped 2 bases and J dropped 2 bases, with 7 bases sitting between them. The CDR3 sequence is 13 residues long. Using reference TRBV9 and TRBJ2-5 for the parts outside the CDR3, the full variable domain is DSGVTQTPKHLITATGQRVTLRCSPRSGDLSVYWYQQSLDQGLQFLIQYYNGEERAKGNILERFSAQQFPDLHSELNLSSLELGDSALYFCASSVDSQETQYFGPGTRLLVL.

The chain carries TRBV27 and TRBJ2-3; D is tentatively TRBD1 or TRBD2 (5 bases each). Germline V gene sequence: CDR1 MNHEY, CDR2 SMNVEV (reference sequence). The CDR3 is made up of 13 amino acids. V lost 6 bases, J lost 4 bases, and 11 bases lay in between. CDR3 coding DNA: TGTGCCAGCAGGGGGGTGGTGGCAGATACGCAGTATTTT. It encodes CASRGVVADTQYF.

This rearrangement joins TRBV23-1 to TRBJ2-1; D may be TRBD2 (6 bases). TRBV23-1 is filed as an ORF, its function uncertain. The CDR3 loop spans 14 amino acids. Trimming stripped 5 bases from V and 3 bases from J, with 11 bases between. The CDR3 loop reads CASSARDFYNEQFF. CDR3 DNA: TGCGCCAGCAGTGCCCGGGACTTCTACAATGAGCAGTTCTTC.

V and J are TRBV13 and TRBJ2-1; 13 bases agree with TRBD2. This CDR3 region has 15 residues. The J segment lost 5 bases and the V segment lost 5 bases, leaving 3 bases of the junction unmatched. Germline V gives CDR1 PRHDT, CDR2 FYEKMQ (reference sequence). The CDR3 coding sequence is TGTGCCAGCAGCCCCGGGACTAGCGGGAACAATGAGCAGTTCTTC. It specifies CASSPGTSGNNEQFF.

This clone has just a few counts. The chain has TRBV5-1 and TRBJ2-7, with D unclear. This CDR3 comprises 13 residues. V was trimmed by 4 bases and J by 2 bases, leaving 10 bases between them. Germline CDR1 is SGHRS and CDR2 is YFSETQ. The CDR3 bases are TGCGCCAGCAGCCCCGAGGTGACCTACGAGCAGTACTTC. Protein sequence: CASSPEVTYEQYF.

This clone was detected a few times. The V call is TRBV29-1, the J call TRBJ1-5, with TRBD1 matching 7 bases. With 6 bases clipped from V and 0 bases from J, the junction kept 5 bases outside the gene matches. The CDR3 runs 14 residues. Germline loops: CDR1 SQVTM, CDR2 ANQGSEA. The CDR3 DNA is TGCAGCGTGACGACAGGGTTTAGCAATCAGCCCCAGCATTTT. This codes for CSVTTGFSNQPQHF.